Below, one T cell receptor beta chain is given with its context. Its target is not known. Based on CD45RO/CCR7/CD25/CD127/CD95/CD27, CD4+ regulatory, stem cell-like memory, naive and central memory cells were sorted. This sample is part of a study of beta chain features in type 1 diabetes. Since all of the isolated RNA was reverse transcribed, expressed TCRB transcripts were what got sequenced. There were 3.5 million to 4.5 million reads on average in the naive, central memory and regulatory T cell samples. The method was immunoSEQ multiplex PCR; TCRdb's version includes in-frame clones alone and lacks a portion of them. The table has around 650,000 clones, roughly an eighth seen once. Study-wide results and limits: Researchers report that Type 1 diabetes patients had moderately but significantly shorter TCRB CDR3s across all four CD4+ subsets.

The receptor was derived from a man aged 30 to 45 with type 1 diabetes. The sample comprised naive CD4+ T cells from blood.

The CDR3 coding sequence is TGCGCCAGCAGCCAAGGGAAGGCAGGGCAGGAGACCCAGTACTTC. As protein: CASSQGKAGQETQYF. The J gene is TRBJ2-5, the V gene TRBV4-1; tentative D call: TRBD1 (5 bases). Germline CDR1 reads MGHRA; CDR2 reads YSYEKL. CDR3 length: 15 residues. V was trimmed by 1 base and J by 5 bases, leaving 14 bases between them.